This TCR beta chain emerged from a study of blood T cell repertoires in COVID-19. Looking at the study overall: The United States, Italy and Spain provided the acute and convalescent COVID-19 samples. T cells, B-cell-depleted T cells, or PBMCs provided the cDNA or gDNA that served as material.

Original processing notes: Scientists estimated how many nucleated cells there were by amplifying reference gene primers. Sequenced by immunoSEQ multiplex PCR; TCRdb stores in-frame clones only, minus some. V and J calls and clone size are given by that table; D and trimming were obtained from the DNA. The sample contains hundreds of thousands of clones, 70% to 90% of which appear only once. This clone was observed a handful of times. Trimming took off 1 base at V and 5 bases at J, with 9 bases between the two ends. Germline V gene sequence: CDR1 SGHNT, CDR2 YYREEE (reference sequence). This CDR3 comprises 13 residues.

The V call is TRBV5-4, the J call TRBJ2-5, with D tentatively TRBD1 (5 bases). Sequencing was carried out using peripheral blood. The sequence came from a woman aged 18-35 years with acute or convalescent COVID-19. For the CDR3, the DNA is TGTGCCAGCAGCTTGATGGGGCTTGAGACCCAGTACTTC. It specifies CASSLMGLETQYF.